This T cell receptor beta chain was sequenced during a study of human T cells and chemical hapten exposure. Time point: patch test 3, about 24 weeks after DPC sensitization. Treatment described: therapeutic diphenylcyclopropenone sensitization with weekly scalp DPC. Each CDR3 protein gets one entry after TCRdb re-called the RACE reads with MiXCR. The sample carries about 64,000 distinct CDR3 sequences, approximately 10% recorded once. This clonotype was counted at least ten times. The sequence came from a woman in her twenties or thirties with alopecia areata. Some clones in this sample may be carry-over from other donors' samples. The specimen was whole blood, collected in connection with sensitization to the hapten diphenylcyclopropenone (DPC).

CDR3: CASGRTNTGELFF. The CDR3 region has the DNA TGTGCCAGCGGGCGGACCAACACCGGGGAGCTGTTTTTT. The chain recombines TRBV3-1 with TRBJ2-2; D ambiguous. In germline, CDR1 is LGHDT, CDR2 YNNKEL (reference sequence). V lost 8 bases and J 2 bases, leaving 9 bases between the germline ends. CDR3 length equals 13 residues.